The clone carrying this T cell receptor (beta chain) was counted at least ten times. This sample stems from a study of human T cells and chemical hapten exposure. Per the authors' pipeline: With a range of about 23,224 to 690,600, the median per sample was around 96,000 TCRs. TCRdb recomputed calls from the RACE reads with MiXCR, one row per CDR3 protein. The V and J calls and clone size come from TCRdb's table, not from the authors' own analysis. The data hold about 51,000 distinct CDR3 sequences, with over 8% observed a single time. As to time point: pre-sensitization, week 0. Regarding treatment: therapeutic diphenylcyclopropenone sensitization with weekly scalp DPC. Germline V gives CDR1 SGHAT, CDR2 FQNNGV. The CDR3 totals 15 residues. J was trimmed by 7 bases and V by 1 base; bases with no gene match: 3.

The receptor's source is a woman aged 40 to 49 with alopecia areata. Some clones in this sample may be carry-over from other donors' samples. This rearrangement joins TRBV11-2 to TRBJ2-1, with TRBD2 matching over 11 bases. The material sequenced was whole blood, taken in connection with sensitization to the hapten diphenylcyclopropenone (DPC). The CDR3 reads CASSLVAGGPNEQFF. The DNA for the CDR3 is TGTGCCAGCAGCTTAGTAGCGGGGGGGCCGAATGAGCAGTTCTTC.